Below are 18 T cell receptor beta chains sequenced from a single sample in a study of long-term antiretroviral therapy in people with HIV. Running of the v3.0 immunoSEQ assay took place at survey level. Data came from immunoSEQ multiplex PCR; TCRdb stores just in-frame clones and leaves some out. The sample consists of around 37,000 clones, 85% of them appearing once. This material consisted of unsorted PBMCs, taken about 3.3 years after starting antiretroviral therapy. The receptors shown here come from a man younger than 35 with HIV.

The genes are TRBV6-4 and TRBJ2-2, with D unresolved. CDR3 length equals 14 residues. The germline CDR1 and CDR2 sequences are MRHNA and SNTAGT. Trimming cost V 7 bases and J 3 bases, with 12 bases left between them. CDR3 coding DNA: TGTGCCAGCAAGGGCCGGAAGGACACCGGGGAGCTGTTTTTT. Protein sequence: CASKGRKDTGELFF.

The CDR3 bases are TGTGCCAGCAGTTTCGAAGGGACACGATCCGACGAGCAGTACTTC. Its translation is CASSFEGTRSDEQYF. J is TRBJ2-7 and V is TRBV27; a weak D match, TRBD1 (6 bases). The V and J ends lost 3 bases and 5 bases respectively, with 17 bases between them. CDR1 is MNHEY, CDR2 SMNVEV, per germline (reference sequence). The CDR3 runs 15 residues.

V and J are TRBV7-8 and TRBJ2-1; 9 bases line up with TRBD1. V shed 6 bases and J 6 bases; nucleotides not matched to a gene: 9. CDR3 length: 15 residues. Germline-derived CDR1 and CDR2 are SGHVS and FQNEAQ. The CDR3 protein is CASSWDREGINEQFF. CDR3 bases: TGTGCCAGCAGTTGGGACAGGGAAGGGATCAATGAGCAGTTCTTC.

For the CDR3, the DNA is TGTGCCAGCAGCTTACAAGAGAACACTGAAGCTTTCTTT. It yields the protein CASSLQENTEAFF. The rearrangement joins TRBV7-7 to TRBJ1-1; D unclear. Deletions cut 2 bases from V and 1 base from J, with 5 bases between. The CDR3 has 13 amino acids. Germline values: CDR1 SSHAT, CDR2 FNYEAQ (reference sequence).

CDR3: CASSIRDSNQPQHF. The CDR3 DNA reads as TGTGCCAGTAGTATCCGTGATAGCAATCAGCCCCAGCATTTT. The rearrangement links TRBV19 to TRBJ1-5; D ambiguous. The CDR3 spans 14 residues. The V and J ends lost 3 bases and 0 bases respectively, with 6 bases between them. Germline CDR1 LNHDA, CDR2 SQIVND (reference sequence).

The chain combines TRBV27 with TRBJ2-7; 10 bases line up with TRBD1. CDR1 is MNHEY, CDR2 SMNVEV, per germline (reference sequence). This CDR3 is 15 amino acids long. V lost 6 bases, J lost 4 bases, and 9 bases stayed unmatched. CDR3 in DNA: TGTGCCAGCAGCCCGGGGACAGGGGCAACGTACGAGCAGTACTTC. Its protein is CASSPGTGATYEQYF.

The chain joins TRBV4-1 to TRBJ1-4; TRBD1 matches at 8 bases. The ends lost 4 bases at V and 5 bases at J; junction bases unmatched: 6. The CDR3 runs to 15 residues. Per germline, CDR1 MGHRA and CDR2 YSYEKL. The CDR3 loop reads CASSPRTGINEKLFF. For the CDR3, the DNA is TGCGCCAGCAGCCCAAGGACAGGGATAAATGAAAAACTGTTTTTT.

A few counts support this clone. The gene calls are TRBV19 and TRBJ1-5; D might be TRBD1 (5 bases). CDR1 and CDR2 from the germline V gene are LNHDA and SQIVND (reference sequence). V gave up 5 bases and J gave up 7 bases, with 12 bases separating them. The CDR3 extends over 13 amino acids. The CDR3 region is CASSSGSRQPQHF. DNA of the CDR3: TGTGCCAGTAGTTCAGGGTCTAGACAGCCCCAGCATTTT.

The chain links TRBV11-2 to TRBJ1-4, with 10 bases that match TRBD1. There are 16 residues in the CDR3. Per the germline V gene, CDR1 is SGHAT and CDR2 is FQNNGV. J lost 7 bases, V lost 4 bases, and 9 bases had no gene match. The CDR3 nucleotides read TGTGCCAGCAGCTCTGACAGGGGGCGGATTAGTGAAAAACTGTTTTTT. This encodes CASSSDRGRISEKLFF. Drawing the rest from reference TRBV11-2 and TRBJ1-4, the complete variable domain is EAGVAQSPRYKIIEKRQSVAFWCNPISGHATLYWYQQILGQGPKLLIQFQNNGVVDDSQLPKDRFSAERLKGVDSTLKIQPAKLEDSAVYLCASSSDRGRISEKLFFGSGTQLSVL.

J is TRBJ2-7 and V is TRBV4-1; D assignment may be TRBD1 or TRBD2 (5 bases each). V lost 1 base to trimming and J lost 0 bases, with 19 bases between them. The CDR3 length is 18 residues. Germline CDR1 MGHRA, CDR2 YSYEKL. CDR3 DNA: TGCGCCAGCAGCCAAGTTCAAACCGGGACGGGGAGCTCCTACGAGCAGTACTTC. Translating gives CASSQVQTGTGSSYEQYF.

CDR3 DNA: TGTGCCAGCAGTGCGAAGGCGGTAATGAACACTGAAGCTTTCTTT. Translation: CASSAKAVMNTEAFF. The rearrangement uses TRBV6-1 and TRBJ1-1, with D unresolved. Trimming shortened V by 4 bases and J by 0 bases, and 12 bases separated the two germline ends. The CDR3 has 15 residues. Germline CDR1 is MNHNS and CDR2 is SASEGT.

The chain links TRBV7-2 to TRBJ1-1; D is unclear. V shed 5 bases and J shed 1 base, with 14 bases lying between them. The CDR3 sequence is 15 residues long. Germline-derived CDR1 and CDR2 are SGHTA and FQGNSA. The CDR3, as DNA: TGTGCCAGCAGCCCCCAAGGCGGAGCGAACACTGAAGCTTTCTTT. This sequence encodes CASSPQGGANTEAFF.

This chain joins TRBV11-2 and TRBJ1-2; TRBD1 might be the D (6 bases). The CDR3 length is 12 residues. V lost 6 bases to trimming and J lost 6 bases, with 11 bases between them. The V gene's germline CDR1 is SGHAT and CDR2 FQNNGV. In nucleotides, the CDR3 is TGTGCCAGCAGTTTACAGGGTGATGGCTACACCTTC. Amino acids: CASSLQGDGYTF.

This clone was seen a single time. The J gene is TRBJ2-7, the V gene TRBV27; D gene ambiguous. Per the germline V gene, CDR1 is MNHEY and CDR2 is SMNVEV (reference sequence). Trimming took off 2 bases at V and 2 bases at J, with 10 bases between the two ends. The CDR3 contains 14 residues. CDR3 loop: CASSLKWSTYEQYF. The CDR3 coding sequence is TGTGCCAGCAGTTTAAAATGGTCCACCTACGAGCAGTACTTC.

The rearrangement joins TRBV11-3 to TRBJ1-1; unclear D gene. This CDR3 is 13 amino acids long. V was trimmed by 0 bases and J by 0 bases, leaving 2 bases between them. Per the germline V gene, CDR1 is SGHNT and CDR2 is YENEEA. This CDR3 is CASSLELNTEAFF. The CDR3 region has the DNA TGTGCCAGCAGCTTAGAGCTGAACACTGAAGCTTTCTTT.

The chain couples TRBV27 to TRBJ2-1; tentatively, D is TRBD1 or TRBD2 (5 bases each). The germline V gene encodes CDR1 MNHEY and CDR2 SMNVEV (reference sequence). The germline V and J ends were trimmed by 5 bases and 9 bases, with 11 bases remaining between them. The CDR3 is 12 amino acids. The CDR3 DNA reads as TGTGCCAGCAGTCCGGGACGGTCTGAGCAGTTCTTC. It specifies CASSPGRSEQFF.

The chain employs TRBV27 and TRBJ2-7, with a tentative D call TRBD2 (5 bases). The CDR3 spans 13 residues. V dropped 6 bases and J dropped 3 bases, with 12 bases sitting between them. Per the germline V gene, CDR1 is MNHEY and CDR2 is SMNVEV (reference sequence). CDR3 sequence (DNA): TGTGCCAGCAGCGGTCTCGGGATCTACGAGCAGTACTTC. It yields the protein CASSGLGIYEQYF.

The chain combines TRBV2 with TRBJ2-7; 7 bases map to TRBD1. The CDR3 contains 13 residues. J lost 4 bases, V lost 5 bases, and 5 bases had no gene match. Germline lookup yields CDR1 SNHLY and CDR2 FYNNEI. This CDR3 is CASSWDRLYEQYF. Here the CDR3 DNA reads TGTGCCAGCAGTTGGGACAGACTGTACGAGCAGTACTTC. Full variable domain (rest looked up from reference TRBV2 and TRBJ2-7): EPEVTQTPSHQVTQMGQEVILRCVPISNHLYFYWYRQILGQKVEFLVSFYNNEISEKSEIFDDQFSVERPDGSNFTLKIRSTKLEDSAMYFCASSWDRLYEQYFGPGTRLTVT.